This T cell receptor beta chain is from a study of T-cell reconstitution after alpha-beta-depleted transplantation in children. Trimming took 5 bases from V and 4 from J; bases not matched to a gene: 5. CDR1 is MNHNS, CDR2 SASEGT, per germline. The CDR3 is 15 amino acids. Molecular barcoding with unique molecular identifiers was used for the TCRbeta library. TCRdb ran MiXCR on the PCR reads and lists one entry per CDR3 protein. The table records over 400,000 distinct CDR3 sequences, under 15% of them present only once. The sample in question was PBMCs from the stem cell graft donor, obtained from the stem cell graft. The receptor's source is a human donor who donated a stem cell graft to a child with combined immunodeficiency. V gene TRBV6-1 combines with J gene TRBJ2-1; TRBD2 agrees at 10 bases. The CDR3 spells CASSKRTSGYNEQFF. In DNA, the CDR3 is TGTGCCAGCAGTAAACGGACTAGCGGATACAATGAGCAGTTCTTC.